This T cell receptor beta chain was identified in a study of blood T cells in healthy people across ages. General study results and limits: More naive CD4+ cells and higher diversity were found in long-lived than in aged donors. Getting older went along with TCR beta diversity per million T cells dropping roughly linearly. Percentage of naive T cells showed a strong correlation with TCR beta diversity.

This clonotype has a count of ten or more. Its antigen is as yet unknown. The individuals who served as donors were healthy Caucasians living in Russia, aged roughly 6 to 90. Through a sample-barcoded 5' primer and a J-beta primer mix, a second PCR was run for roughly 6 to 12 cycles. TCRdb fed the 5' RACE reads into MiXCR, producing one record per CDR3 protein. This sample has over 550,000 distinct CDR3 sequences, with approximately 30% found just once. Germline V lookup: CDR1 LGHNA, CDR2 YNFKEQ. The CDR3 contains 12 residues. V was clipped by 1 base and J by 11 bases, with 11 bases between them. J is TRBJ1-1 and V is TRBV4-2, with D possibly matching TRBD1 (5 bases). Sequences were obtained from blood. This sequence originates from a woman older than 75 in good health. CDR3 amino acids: CASSQVTGEAFF. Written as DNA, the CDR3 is TGTGCCAGCAGCCAAGTAACGGGGGAGGCTTTCTTT.